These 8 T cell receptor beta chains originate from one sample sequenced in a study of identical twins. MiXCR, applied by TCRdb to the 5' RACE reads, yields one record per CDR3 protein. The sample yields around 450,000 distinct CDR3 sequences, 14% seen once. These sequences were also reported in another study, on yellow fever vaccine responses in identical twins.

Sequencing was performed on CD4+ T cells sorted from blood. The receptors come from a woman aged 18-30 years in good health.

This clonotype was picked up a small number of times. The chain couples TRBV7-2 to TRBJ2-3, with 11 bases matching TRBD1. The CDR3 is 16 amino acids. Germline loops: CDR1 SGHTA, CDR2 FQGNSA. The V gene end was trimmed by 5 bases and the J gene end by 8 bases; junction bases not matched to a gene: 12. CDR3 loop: CASSRPGQGERGTQYF. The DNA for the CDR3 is TGTGCCAGCAGCCGACCGGGACAGGGGGAGCGGGGTACGCAGTATTTT.

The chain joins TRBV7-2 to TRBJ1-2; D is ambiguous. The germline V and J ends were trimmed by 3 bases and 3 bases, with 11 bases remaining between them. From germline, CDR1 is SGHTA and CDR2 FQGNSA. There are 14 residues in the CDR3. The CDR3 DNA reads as TGTGCCAGCAGCTTGCCGACAAACCACTATGGCTACACCTTC. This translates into CASSLPTNHYGYTF. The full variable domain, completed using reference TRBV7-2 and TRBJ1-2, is GAGVSQSPSNKVTEKGKDVELRCDPISGHTALYWYRQSLGQGLEFLIYFQGNSAPDKSGLPSDRFSAERTGGSVSTLTIQRTQQEDSAVYLCASSLPTNHYGYTFGSGTRLTVV.

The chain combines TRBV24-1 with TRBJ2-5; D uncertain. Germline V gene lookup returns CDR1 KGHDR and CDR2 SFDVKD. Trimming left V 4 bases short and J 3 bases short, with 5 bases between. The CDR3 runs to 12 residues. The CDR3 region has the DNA TGTGCCACCAGTGACCCGGAAGAGACCCAGTACTTC. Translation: CATSDPEETQYF.

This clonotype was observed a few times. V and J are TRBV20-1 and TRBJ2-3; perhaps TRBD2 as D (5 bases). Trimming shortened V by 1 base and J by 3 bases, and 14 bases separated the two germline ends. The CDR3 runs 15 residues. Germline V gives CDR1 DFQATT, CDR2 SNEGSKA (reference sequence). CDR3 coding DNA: TGCAGTGCTAGAGTTGGAACAACGGGAACAGATACGCAGTATTTT. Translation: CSARVGTTGTDTQYF.

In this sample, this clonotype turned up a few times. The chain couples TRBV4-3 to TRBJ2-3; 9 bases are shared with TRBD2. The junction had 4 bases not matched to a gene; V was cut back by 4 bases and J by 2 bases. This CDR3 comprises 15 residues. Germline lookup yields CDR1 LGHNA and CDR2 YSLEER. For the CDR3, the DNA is TGCGCCAGCAGCCGAGGACTAGCGTACACAGATACGCAGTATTTT. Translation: CASSRGLAYTDTQYF.

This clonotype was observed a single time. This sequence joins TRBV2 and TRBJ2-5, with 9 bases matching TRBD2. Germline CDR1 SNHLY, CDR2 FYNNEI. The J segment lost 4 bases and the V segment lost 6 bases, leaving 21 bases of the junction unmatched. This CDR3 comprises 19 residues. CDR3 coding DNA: TGTGCCAGCAGGAATATAGCGGGAGTCGGGTTCGGACATGGAGAGACCCAGTACTTC. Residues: CASRNIAGVGFGHGETQYF.

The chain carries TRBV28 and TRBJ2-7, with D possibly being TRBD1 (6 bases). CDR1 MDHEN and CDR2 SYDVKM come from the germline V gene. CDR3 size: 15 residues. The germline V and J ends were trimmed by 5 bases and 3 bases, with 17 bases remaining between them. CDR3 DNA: TGTGCCAGCAGTGGACAGAAGAACCGTTTCTACGAGCAGTACTTC. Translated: CASSGQKNRFYEQYF.

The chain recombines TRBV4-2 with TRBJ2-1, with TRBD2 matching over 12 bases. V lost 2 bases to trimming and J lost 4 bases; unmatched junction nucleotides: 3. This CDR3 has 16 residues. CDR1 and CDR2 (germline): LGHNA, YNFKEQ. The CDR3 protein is CASSQPSGGVYNEQFF. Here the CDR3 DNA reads TGTGCCAGCAGCCAACCTAGCGGGGGGGTTTACAATGAGCAGTTCTTC.